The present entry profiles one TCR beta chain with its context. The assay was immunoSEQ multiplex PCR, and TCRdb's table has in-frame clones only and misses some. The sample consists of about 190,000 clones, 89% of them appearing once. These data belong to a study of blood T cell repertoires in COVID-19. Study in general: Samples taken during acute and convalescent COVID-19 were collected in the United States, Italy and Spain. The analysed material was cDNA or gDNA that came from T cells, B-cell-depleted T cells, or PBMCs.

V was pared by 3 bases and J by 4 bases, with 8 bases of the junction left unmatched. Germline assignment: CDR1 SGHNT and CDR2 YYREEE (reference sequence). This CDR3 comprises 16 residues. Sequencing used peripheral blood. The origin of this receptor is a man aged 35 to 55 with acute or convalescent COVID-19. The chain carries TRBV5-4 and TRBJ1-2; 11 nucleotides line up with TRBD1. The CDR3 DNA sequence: TGTGCCAGCAGCTCCTCCCGGGACAGGGGGACCTATGGCTACACCTTC. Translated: CASSSSRDRGTYGYTF.